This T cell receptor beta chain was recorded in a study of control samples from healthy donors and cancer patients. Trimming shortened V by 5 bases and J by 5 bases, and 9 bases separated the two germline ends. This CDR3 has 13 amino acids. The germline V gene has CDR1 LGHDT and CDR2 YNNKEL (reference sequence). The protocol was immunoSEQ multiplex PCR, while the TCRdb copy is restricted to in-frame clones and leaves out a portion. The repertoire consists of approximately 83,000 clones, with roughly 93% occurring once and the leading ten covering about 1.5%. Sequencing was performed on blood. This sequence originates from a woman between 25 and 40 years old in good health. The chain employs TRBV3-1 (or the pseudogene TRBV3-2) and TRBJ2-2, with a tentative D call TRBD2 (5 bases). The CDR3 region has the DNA TGTGCCAGCAGCGGACTTCTTACCGGGGAGCTGTTTTTT. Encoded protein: CASSGLLTGELFF.